This passage covers 9 T cell receptor beta chains from one sample sequenced in a study of Ad26.COV2.S vaccination and SARS-CoV-2 variants. Repertoires were generated with immunoSEQ multiplex PCR, while TCRdb's copy carries only in-frame clones and drops some. The data contain 300,000 to 400,000 clones, 65% to 90% of them singletons. Specified treatment: some 19 received Ad26.COV2.S at low or high dose, single or two shots; about 5 received placebo; per-sample allocation not given. The samples date from day 63 after the first vaccine or placebo injection. The sample was peripheral blood, taken in a trial of Ad26.COV2.S vaccine versus placebo. The receptor source for this set is a person aged 18-60 years who received the Ad26.COV2.S COVID-19 vaccine or a placebo.

This chain connects TRBV24-1 to TRBJ2-2; D remains ambiguous. V was trimmed by 0 bases and J by 11 bases, leaving 6 bases between them. This CDR3 region has 12 residues. Germline values: CDR1 KGHDR, CDR2 SFDVKD. In nucleotides, the CDR3 is TGTGCCACCAGTGATTTGAGACCCGAGCTGTTTTTT. Its protein is CATSDLRPELFF.

J is TRBJ2-7 and V is TRBV28; D ambiguous. Germline V gene lookup returns CDR1 MDHEN and CDR2 SYDVKM. The CDR3 extends over 13 amino acids. V was clipped by 5 bases and J by 2 bases, with 10 bases between them. The CDR3 DNA reads TGTGCCAGCAGTCTCCCGCCTGCCTACGAGCAGTACTTC. The encoded protein is CASSLPPAYEQYF.

V and J are TRBV4-3 and TRBJ1-2, with D possibly TRBD1 on 6 matching bases. Germline CDR1 LGHNA, CDR2 YSLEER. Trimming stripped 1 base from V and 4 bases from J, with 16 bases between. CDR3 length: 16 amino acids. This CDR3 is CASSQGLRQARYGYTF. The DNA for the CDR3 is TGCGCCAGCAGCCAAGGGTTAAGACAGGCCCGCTATGGCTACACCTTC.

The chain's CDR3 is CASSFFSRTGNYGYTF. CDR3 nucleotides: TGTGCCAGCAGTTTTTTTTCACGGACAGGGAACTATGGCTACACCTTC. The gene calls are TRBV6-2 or TRBV6-3 and TRBJ1-2; 8 nucleotides agree with TRBD1. V shed 4 bases, J shed 2 bases, and the junction held 9 bases outside the gene matches. CDR1 and CDR2 (germline): MNHEY, SVGEGT. The CDR3 runs to 16 residues.

The chain employs TRBV10-3 and TRBJ2-1; possible D gene TRBD2, 7 bases. CDR1 is ENHRY and CDR2 is SYGVKD in the germline V gene. The V gene lost 8 bases and the J gene lost 0 bases, with 17 bases spanning the gap. The CDR3 loop spans 16 amino acids. CDR3 nucleotides: TGTGCCATCGGGGGCGGGGGCCGTAGCTCCTACAATGAGCAGTTCTTC. Protein sequence: CAIGGGGRSSYNEQFF.

The J gene is TRBJ1-4, the V gene TRBV10-3; 9 positions match TRBD1. The CDR3 is 13 amino acids. V shed 10 bases and J 4 bases; nucleotides not matched to a gene: 4. Germline-derived CDR1 and CDR2 are ENHRY and SYGVKD. The CDR3 DNA reads as TGTGCCACAACGGACAGGGGTAATGAAAAACTGTTTTTT. This sequence encodes CATTDRGNEKLFF.

The rearrangement joins TRBV10-1 to TRBJ1-2; no definite D call. The V end was cut by 4 bases, the J end by 14 bases, with 5 bases between. The CDR3 covers 8 residues. CDR1 is WNHNN, CDR2 SYGVQD, per germline (reference sequence). The CDR3 DNA reads as TGCGCCAGCAGTGCTCCTACCTTC. Translation gives CASSAPTF.

This clone has a single count. The rearrangement uses TRBV3-1 (or the pseudogene TRBV3-2) and TRBJ2-1; possible D gene TRBD2, 5 bases. Germline-derived CDR1 and CDR2 are LGHDT and YNNKEL (reference sequence). Trimming removed 1 base at V and 5 bases at J, with 12 bases between. The CDR3 spans 15 residues. The CDR3 region is CASSQARASHNEQFF. CDR3 DNA: TGTGCCAGCAGCCAAGCGCGGGCTAGCCACAATGAGCAGTTCTTC.

This chain connects TRBV2 to TRBJ2-3, with TRBD2 matching over 10 bases. CDR1 and CDR2 from the germline V gene are SNHLY and FYNNEI. The CDR3 runs 15 residues. V lost 6 bases and J lost 4; bases outside the gene matches: 7. The CDR3 reads CASSFLAGESDTQYF. The CDR3 region has the DNA TGTGCCAGCAGCTTCCTAGCGGGAGAGTCAGATACGCAGTATTTT.